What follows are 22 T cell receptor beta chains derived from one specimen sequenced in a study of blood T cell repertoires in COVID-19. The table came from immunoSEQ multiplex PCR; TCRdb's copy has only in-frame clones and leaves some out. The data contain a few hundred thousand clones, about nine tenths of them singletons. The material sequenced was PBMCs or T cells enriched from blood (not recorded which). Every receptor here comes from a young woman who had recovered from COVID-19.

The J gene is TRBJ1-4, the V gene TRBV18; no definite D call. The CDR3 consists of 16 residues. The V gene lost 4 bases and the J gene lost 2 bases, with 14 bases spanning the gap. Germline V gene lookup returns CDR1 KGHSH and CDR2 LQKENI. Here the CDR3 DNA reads TGTGCCAGCTCACACGATACGAGGGTGACTAATGAAAAACTGTTTTTT. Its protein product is CASSHDTRVTNEKLFF.

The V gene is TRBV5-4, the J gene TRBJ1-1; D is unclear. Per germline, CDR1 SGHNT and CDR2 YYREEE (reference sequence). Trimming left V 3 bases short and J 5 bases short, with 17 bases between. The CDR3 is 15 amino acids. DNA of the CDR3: TGTGCCAGCAGCTCCAAAGTGGCGGGGAAGACTGAAGCTTTCTTT. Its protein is CASSSKVAGKTEAFF. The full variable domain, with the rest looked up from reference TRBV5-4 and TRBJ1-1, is ETGVTQSPTHLIKTRGQQVTLRCSSQSGHNTVSWYQQALGQGPQFIFQYYREEENGRGNFPPRFSGLQFPNYSSELNVNALELDDSALYLCASSSKVAGKTEAFFGQGTRLTVV.

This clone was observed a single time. CDR3 sequence (DNA): TGCGCCAGCAGCGAAGACCTAAGCCGGGGGAAAATCTATGGCTACACCTTC. It is translated as CASSEDLSRGKIYGYTF. The rearrangement uses TRBV5-1 and TRBJ1-2, with a tentative D call TRBD1 (5 bases). V was pared by 4 bases and J by 4 bases, with 23 bases between. Germline V gene sequence: CDR1 SGHRS, CDR2 YFSETQ. This CDR3 has 17 amino acids.

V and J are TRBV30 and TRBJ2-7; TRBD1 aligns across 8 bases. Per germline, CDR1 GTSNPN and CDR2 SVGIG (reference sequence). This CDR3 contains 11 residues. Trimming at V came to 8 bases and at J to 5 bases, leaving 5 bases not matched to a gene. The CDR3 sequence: CALDRGNEQYF. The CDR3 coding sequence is TGTGCCCTCGACAGGGGCAACGAGCAGTACTTC.

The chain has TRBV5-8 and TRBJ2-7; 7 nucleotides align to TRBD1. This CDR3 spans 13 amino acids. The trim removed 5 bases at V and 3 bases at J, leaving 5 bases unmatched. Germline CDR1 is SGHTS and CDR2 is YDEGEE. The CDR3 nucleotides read TGTGCCAGCAGATACAGGGGAATCTACGAGCAGTACTTC. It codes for CASRYRGIYEQYF. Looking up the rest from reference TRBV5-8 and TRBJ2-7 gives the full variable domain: EAGVTQSPTHLIKTRGQQATLRCSPISGHTSVYWYQQALGLGLQFLLWYDEGEERNRGNFPPRFSGRQFPNYSSELNVNALELEDSALYLCASRYRGIYEQYFGPGTRLTVT.

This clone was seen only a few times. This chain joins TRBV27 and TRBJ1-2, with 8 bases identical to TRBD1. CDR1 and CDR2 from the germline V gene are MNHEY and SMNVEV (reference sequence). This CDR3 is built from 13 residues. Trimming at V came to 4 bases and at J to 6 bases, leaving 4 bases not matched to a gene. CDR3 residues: CASSSWTGHGYTF. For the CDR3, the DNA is TGTGCCAGCAGTTCCTGGACAGGGCATGGCTACACCTTC.

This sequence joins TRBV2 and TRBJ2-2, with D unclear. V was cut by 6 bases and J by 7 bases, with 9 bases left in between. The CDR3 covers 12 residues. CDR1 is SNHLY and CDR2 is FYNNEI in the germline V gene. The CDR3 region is CASSPPGGELFF. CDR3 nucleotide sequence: TGTGCCAGCAGCCCTCCCGGCGGGGAGCTGTTTTTT.

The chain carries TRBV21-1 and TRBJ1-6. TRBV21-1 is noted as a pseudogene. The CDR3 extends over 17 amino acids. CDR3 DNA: TGTGCCAGCAGCAAAGTAGGGAGGCTCGCCGATAATTCACCCCTCCACTTT. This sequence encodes CASSKVGRLADNSPLHF.

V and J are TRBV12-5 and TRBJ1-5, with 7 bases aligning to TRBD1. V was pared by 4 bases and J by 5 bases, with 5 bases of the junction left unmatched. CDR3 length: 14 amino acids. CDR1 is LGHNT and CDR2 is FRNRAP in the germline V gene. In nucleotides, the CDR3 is TGTGCTAGTGGTTCCGCGGACAGGTATCAGCCCCAGCATTTT. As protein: CASGSADRYQPQHF.

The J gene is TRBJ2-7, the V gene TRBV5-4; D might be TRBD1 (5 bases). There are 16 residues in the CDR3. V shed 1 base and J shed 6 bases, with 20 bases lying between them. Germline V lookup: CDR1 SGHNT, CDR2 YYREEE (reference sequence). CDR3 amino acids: CASSLPGQGLPAEQYF. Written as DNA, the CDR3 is TGTGCCAGCAGCTTGCCCGGTCAGGGTCTGCCAGCCGAGCAGTACTTC.

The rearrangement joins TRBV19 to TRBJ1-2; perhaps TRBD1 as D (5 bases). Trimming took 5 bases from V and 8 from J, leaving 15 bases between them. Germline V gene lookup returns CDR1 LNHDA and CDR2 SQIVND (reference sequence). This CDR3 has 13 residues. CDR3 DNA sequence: TGTGCCAGTAGTCCCTCGGGGGGATGGGGCTACACCTTC. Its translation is CASSPSGGWGYTF. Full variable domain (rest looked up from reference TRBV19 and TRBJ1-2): DGGITQSPKYLFRKEGQNVTLSCEQNLNHDAMYWYRQDPGQGLRLIYYSQIVNDFQKGDIAEGYSVSREKKESFPLTVTSAQKNPTAFYLCASSPSGGWGYTFGSGTRLTVV.

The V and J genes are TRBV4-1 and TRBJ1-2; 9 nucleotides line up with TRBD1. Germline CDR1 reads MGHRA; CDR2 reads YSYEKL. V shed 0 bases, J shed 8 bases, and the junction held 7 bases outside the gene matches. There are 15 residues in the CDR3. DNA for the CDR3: TGCGCCAGCAGCCAAGAAGACAGGGGGGGGAGCGGCTACACCTTC. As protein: CASSQEDRGGSGYTF.

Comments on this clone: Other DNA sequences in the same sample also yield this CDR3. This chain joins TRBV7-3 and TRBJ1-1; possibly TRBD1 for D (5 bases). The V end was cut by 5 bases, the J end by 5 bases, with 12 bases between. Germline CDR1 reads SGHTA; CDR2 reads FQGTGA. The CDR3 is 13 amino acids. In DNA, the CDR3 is TGTGCCAGCAGCCCCGGGGGTGAGACTGAAGCTTTCTTT. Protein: CASSPGGETEAFF.

The CDR3 DNA sequence: TGTGCCAGCAGCCAATCCACCCTCAGGGGCGAAGCTTTCTTT. This codes for CASSQSTLRGEAFF. This sequence joins TRBV16 and TRBJ1-1; the D gene is possibly TRBD1 (6 bases). Trimming stripped 0 bases from V and 8 bases from J, with 13 bases between. Germline-derived CDR1 and CDR2 are KGHSY and FQNENV. This CDR3 is built from 14 residues.

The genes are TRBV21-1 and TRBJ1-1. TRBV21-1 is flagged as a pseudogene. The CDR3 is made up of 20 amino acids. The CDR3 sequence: CASSHLHGEARPRMNTEAFF. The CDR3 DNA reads TGTGCCAGCAGCCACCTTCACGGGGAGGCCCGACCGAGAATGAACACTGAAGCTTTCTTT.

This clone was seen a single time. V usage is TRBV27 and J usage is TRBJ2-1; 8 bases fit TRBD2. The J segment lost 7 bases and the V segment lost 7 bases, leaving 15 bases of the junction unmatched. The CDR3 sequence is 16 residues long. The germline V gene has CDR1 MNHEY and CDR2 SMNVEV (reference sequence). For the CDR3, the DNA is TGTGCCAGCACCACCCCCTCCGCGGGGGGCTGGAATGAGCAGTTCTTC. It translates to CASTTPSAGGWNEQFF.

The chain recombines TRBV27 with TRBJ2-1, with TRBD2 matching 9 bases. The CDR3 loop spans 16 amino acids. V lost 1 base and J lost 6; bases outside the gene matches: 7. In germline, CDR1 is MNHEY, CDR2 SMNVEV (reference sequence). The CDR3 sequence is CASSLWAGGLSNEQFF. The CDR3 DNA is TGTGCCAGCAGTTTATGGGCGGGGGGGCTCTCCAATGAGCAGTTCTTC.

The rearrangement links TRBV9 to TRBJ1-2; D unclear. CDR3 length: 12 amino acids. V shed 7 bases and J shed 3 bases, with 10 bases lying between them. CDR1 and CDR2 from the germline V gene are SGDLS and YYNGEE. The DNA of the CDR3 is TGTGCCAGCTCTGGGCGCGACTATGGCTACACCTTC. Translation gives CASSGRDYGYTF.

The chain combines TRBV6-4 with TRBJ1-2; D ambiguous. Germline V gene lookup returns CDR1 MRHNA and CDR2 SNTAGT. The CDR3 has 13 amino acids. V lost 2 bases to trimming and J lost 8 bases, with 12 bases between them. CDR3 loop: CASSDVEGGGYTF. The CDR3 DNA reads TGTGCCAGCAGTGACGTGGAGGGTGGCGGCTACACCTTC.

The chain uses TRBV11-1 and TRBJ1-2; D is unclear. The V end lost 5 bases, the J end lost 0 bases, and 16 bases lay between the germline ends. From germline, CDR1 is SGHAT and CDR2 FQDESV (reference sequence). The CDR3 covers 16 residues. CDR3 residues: CASSLRRGRANYGYTF. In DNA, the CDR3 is TGTGCCAGCAGCCTCCGCCGGGGTCGAGCTAACTATGGCTACACCTTC. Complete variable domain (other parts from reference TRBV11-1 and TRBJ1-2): EAEVAQSPRYKITEKSQAVAFWCDPISGHATLYWYRQILGQGPELLVQFQDESVVDDSQLPKDRFSAERLKGVDSTLKIQPAELGDSAMYLCASSLRRGRANYGYTFGSGTRLTVV.

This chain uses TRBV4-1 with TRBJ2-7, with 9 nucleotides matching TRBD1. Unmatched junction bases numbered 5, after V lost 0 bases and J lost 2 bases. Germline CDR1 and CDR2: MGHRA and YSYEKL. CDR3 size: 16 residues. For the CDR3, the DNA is TGCGCCAGCAGCCAAGATTGGGGACAGGGTCCCTACGAGCAGTACTTC. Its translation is CASSQDWGQGPYEQYF.

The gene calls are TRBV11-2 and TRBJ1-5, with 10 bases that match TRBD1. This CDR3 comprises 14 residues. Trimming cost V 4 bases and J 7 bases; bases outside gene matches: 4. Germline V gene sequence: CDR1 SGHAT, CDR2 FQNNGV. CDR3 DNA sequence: TGTGCCAGCAGCTCATCGGGACAGGGGCAGCCCCAGCATTTT. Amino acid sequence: CASSSSGQGQPQHF. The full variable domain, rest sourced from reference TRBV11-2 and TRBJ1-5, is EAGVAQSPRYKIIEKRQSVAFWCNPISGHATLYWYQQILGQGPKLLIQFQNNGVVDDSQLPKDRFSAERLKGVDSTLKIQPAKLEDSAVYLCASSSSGQGQPQHFGDGTRLSIL.